The 17 T cell receptor beta chains below all came from one sample that was sequenced in a study of blood T cell repertoires in COVID-19. The assay was immunoSEQ multiplex PCR, and TCRdb's table has in-frame clones only and misses some. Of 150,000 to 200,000 clones in the sample, 80% to 85% were seen once. The sample was peripheral blood. Receptors were obtained from a woman aged 25-40 years with acute or convalescent COVID-19.

This clone has more than one count but fewer than ten. The chain has TRBV2 and TRBJ1-5; D unclear. This CDR3 spans 13 amino acids. V was shortened by 1 base and J by 7 bases, with 8 bases between the two germline ends. Germline values: CDR1 SNHLY, CDR2 FYNNEI. The CDR3 sequence is CASSEGRRQPQHF. CDR3 coding DNA: TGTGCCAGCAGTGAAGGGAGAAGGCAGCCCCAGCATTTT.

The rearrangement joins TRBV28 to TRBJ1-6, with D tentatively TRBD1 (5 bases). V was clipped by 4 bases and J by 5 bases, with 9 bases between them. From germline, CDR1 is MDHEN and CDR2 SYDVKM. There are 14 residues in the CDR3. The CDR3 here is CASSWGYHNSPLHF. The CDR3 nucleotides are TGTGCCAGCAGTTGGGGCTACCATAATTCACCCCTCCACTTT. Variable domain in full (rest from reference TRBV28 and TRBJ1-6): DVKVTQSSRYLVKRTGEKVFLECVQDMDHENMFWYRQDPGLGLRLIYFSYDVKMKEKGDIPEGYSVSREKKERFSLILESASTNQTSMYLCASSWGYHNSPLHFGNGTRLTVT.

The rearrangement joins TRBV2 to TRBJ2-5; TRBD1 might be the D (6 bases). Germline-derived CDR1 and CDR2 are SNHLY and FYNNEI. CDR3 length equals 14 residues. The V end lost 7 bases, the J end lost 5 bases, and 17 bases lay between the germline ends. The chain's CDR3 is CASKSGAGAETQYF. CDR3 coding DNA: TGTGCCAGCAAATCAGGGGCGGGTGCGGAGACCCAGTACTTC.

The genes are TRBV18 and TRBJ2-5; D might be TRBD2 (6 bases). The V and J ends lost 2 bases and 5 bases respectively, with 12 bases between them. Germline V gene data show CDR1 as KGHSH and CDR2 as LQKENI. This CDR3 is built from 14 residues. As DNA, the CDR3 is TGTGCCAGCTCACCATCAAAAGGGAGGGAGACCCAGTACTTC. Translating gives CASSPSKGRETQYF.

This clone was seen only a few times. This chain joins TRBV30 and TRBJ2-7; 7 bases fit TRBD2. The germline gives CDR1 GTSNPN, CDR2 SVGIG (reference sequence). CDR3 length equals 17 residues. With 2 bases clipped from V and 5 bases from J, the junction kept 18 bases outside the gene matches. In nucleotides, the CDR3 is TGTGCCTGGAGTATAGGCGGGGGAGTAGATCGATTGGACGAGCAGTACTTC. The encoded protein is CAWSIGGGVDRLDEQYF.

The rearrangement links TRBV9 to TRBJ1-1, with 7 nucleotides matching TRBD1. J was trimmed by 0 bases and V by 5 bases; bases with no gene match: 22. The CDR3 spans 20 residues. CDR1 SGDLS and CDR2 YYNGEE come from the germline V gene. CDR3 in DNA: TGTGCCAGCAGTGACCCACTCAACCGGGACAGAGGGCCCATGAACACTGAAGCTTTCTTT. As protein: CASSDPLNRDRGPMNTEAFF.

This chain links TRBV7-8 with TRBJ2-2; D possibly corresponds to TRBD2 (6 bases). CDR1 and CDR2 from the germline V gene are SGHVS and FQNEAQ. The CDR3 is made up of 18 amino acids. V was cut by 10 bases and J by 1 base, with 25 bases left in between. The CDR3 coding sequence is TGTGCCACGGGGGTGAGGGAACAAGCCCGAAGGAACACCGGGGAGCTGTTTTTT. Translation: CATGVREQARRNTGELFF.

The rearrangement joins TRBV5-6 to TRBJ2-7, with no clear D. This CDR3 is built from 12 residues. CDR1 and CDR2 from the germline V gene are SGHDT and YYEEEE. V was clipped by 3 bases and J by 3 bases, with 7 bases between them. The CDR3 bases are TGTGCCAGCAGCTCTCAGCGCTACGAGCAGTACTTC. As protein: CASSSQRYEQYF.

The chain recombines TRBV27 with TRBJ2-2, with 9 bases that match TRBD1. There are 14 residues in the CDR3. Germline loops: CDR1 MNHEY, CDR2 SMNVEV (reference sequence). V lost 6 bases, J lost 2 bases, and 1 base stayed unmatched. The DNA for the CDR3 is TGTGCCAGCAGACAGGGGGCTAACACCGGGGAGCTGTTTTTT. Translated, it gives CASRQGANTGELFF.

J is TRBJ1-5 and V is TRBV27, with 7 bases matching TRBD1. Germline trimming cut 2 bases from V and 6 bases from J; bases unmatched to any gene: 7. Germline V gene data show CDR1 as MNHEY and CDR2 as SMNVEV (reference sequence). The CDR3 extends over 15 amino acids. The CDR3 bases are TGTGCCAGCAGTTTAGCGACAGGGACCCCTCAGCCCCAGCATTTT. Translated: CASSLATGTPQPQHF.

This rearrangement joins TRBV24-1 to TRBJ1-5; TRBD1 is a possible D gene (5 bases). V was shortened by 9 bases and J by 8 bases, with 13 bases between the two germline ends. The CDR3 is 12 residues long. Germline values: CDR1 KGHDR, CDR2 SFDVKD. CDR3 bases: TGTGCCACCTCTCGGGGGTGGGAGCCCCAGCATTTT. Its protein is CATSRGWEPQHF.

The gene calls are TRBV29-1 and TRBJ2-7; 7 positions match TRBD1. V shed 5 bases and J 6 bases; nucleotides not matched to a gene: 10. CDR3 length equals 13 residues. Per germline, CDR1 SQVTM and CDR2 ANQGSEA. The CDR3 here is CSVWTGGEREQYF. CDR3 DNA sequence: TGCAGCGTTTGGACAGGTGGGGAGCGCGAGCAGTACTTC.

This rearrangement joins TRBV30 to TRBJ1-2, with D perhaps matching TRBD1 (6 bases). V shed 3 bases and J shed 4 bases, with 18 bases lying between them. The germline gives CDR1 GTSNPN, CDR2 SVGIG (reference sequence). The length of the CDR3 is 15 residues. CDR3 DNA: TGTGCCTGGAGAGCATCACAGGGAACCTTCTATGGCTACACCTTC. Protein: CAWRASQGTFYGYTF.

Written as DNA, the CDR3 is TGTGCCAGCAGCTTACGATCGACTAGTAGCGAGCAGTACTTC. This gives the protein CASSLRSTSSEQYF. This chain connects TRBV7-8 to TRBJ2-7; possible D gene TRBD2, 6 bases. CDR3 length: 14 amino acids. CDR1 is SGHVS and CDR2 is FQNEAQ in the germline V gene. V lost 2 bases, J lost 6 bases, and 14 bases lay in between.

CDR3 residues: CASSKDRMVYEQYF. In DNA, the CDR3 is TGTGCCAGCAGCAAAGACAGGATGGTCTACGAGCAGTACTTC. The chain recombines TRBV11-2 with TRBJ2-7, with a tentative D call TRBD1 (6 bases). Trimming took 5 bases from V and 3 from J, leaving 14 bases between them. The V gene's germline CDR1 is SGHAT and CDR2 FQNNGV. This CDR3 spans 14 amino acids. Full variable domain (missing parts from reference TRBV11-2 and TRBJ2-7): EAGVAQSPRYKIIEKRQSVAFWCNPISGHATLYWYQQILGQGPKLLIQFQNNGVVDDSQLPKDRFSAERLKGVDSTLKIQPAKLEDSAVYLCASSKDRMVYEQYFGPGTRLTVT.

The chain carries TRBV19 and TRBJ1-2; D perhaps matches TRBD1 (5 bases). The V and J ends lost 4 bases and 4 bases respectively, with 7 bases between them. Per germline, CDR1 LNHDA and CDR2 SQIVND (reference sequence). The CDR3 length is 12 residues. CDR3 protein: CASSKGLYGYTF. Written as DNA, the CDR3 is TGTGCCAGTAGTAAGGGACTCTATGGCTACACCTTC.

The chain joins TRBV19 to TRBJ1-1; D may be TRBD1 (6 bases). The CDR3 runs 12 residues. With 5 bases removed from V and 10 bases from J, the gap between germline ends came to 14 bases. From germline, CDR1 is LNHDA and CDR2 SQIVND (reference sequence). The CDR3 nucleotides are TGTGCCAGTAGTTTTAACAGGGAAGGAGCTTTCTTT. This codes for CASSFNREGAFF.